A single sample is the source of the 15 T cell receptor beta chains below, sequenced in a study of identical twins. TCRdb re-analysed the 5' RACE reads in MiXCR, keeping a single row per CDR3 protein. The data contain some 730,000 distinct CDR3 sequences, roughly 18% of them seen just once; the ten biggest clones take up about an eighth. The same specimen was also included in a second study, on T cells expressing NK-cell markers.

The source material was PBMCs. These receptors were taken from a woman between 18 and 30 years old in good health.

The chain employs TRBV20-1 and TRBJ2-7, with 13 bases matching TRBD2. CDR3 length: 14 residues. Per the germline V gene, CDR1 is DFQATT and CDR2 is SNEGSKA (reference sequence). V trimming: 5 bases; J trimming: 6 bases; junction bases outside the gene matches: 7. The CDR3 nucleotides are TGCAGTGCTCTTGGACTAGCGGGAGCGCGCGAGCAGTACTTC. Its protein is CSALGLAGAREQYF.

This clonotype was detected only a few times. The genes are TRBV6-1 and TRBJ2-7; no clear D gene. This CDR3 comprises 12 residues. The V gene lost 5 bases and the J gene lost 4 bases, with 9 bases spanning the gap. Germline CDR1 is MNHNS and CDR2 is SASEGT. CDR3 in amino acids: CASSKLEYEQYF. The CDR3, as DNA: TGTGCCAGCAGTAAGTTGGAGTACGAGCAGTACTTC.

This CDR3 is CASSLGISGEQFF. The CDR3 bases are TGTGCCAGCAGCTTAGGTATTAGCGGCGAGCAGTTCTTC. The chain links TRBV7-9 to TRBJ2-1, with D perhaps TRBD2 (6 bases). Germline V gene data show CDR1 as SEHNR and CDR2 as FQNEAQ (reference sequence). The CDR3 is made up of 13 amino acids. With 1 base removed from V and 10 bases from J, the gap between germline ends came to 11 bases.

Only a few counts were recorded for this clonotype. V and J are TRBV5-1 and TRBJ1-6; TRBD1 aligns across 7 bases. This CDR3 comprises 16 residues. CDR1 and CDR2 from the germline V gene are SGHRS and YFSETQ. V was clipped by 3 bases and J by 9 bases; unmatched bases: 12. The CDR3 sequence is CASSSHRTGQGSPLHF. CDR3 DNA: TGCGCCAGCAGCTCGCATAGGACAGGTCAAGGTTCACCCCTCCACTTT.

V usage is TRBV10-3 and J usage is TRBJ1-2, with 7 bases lining up with TRBD1. This CDR3 contains 12 residues. Trimming took 1 base from V and 10 from J; bases not matched to a gene: 3. CDR1 ENHRY and CDR2 SYGVKD come from the germline V gene. CDR3 nucleotide sequence: TGTGCCATCAGTGAGTGGACAGGTCTCTACACCTTC. It encodes CAISEWTGLYTF.

This clonotype was seen only a few times. The chain joins TRBV27 to TRBJ2-7, with TRBD1 as a possible D gene (6 bases). The CDR3 is 15 amino acids. CDR1 is MNHEY and CDR2 is SMNVEV in the germline V gene (reference sequence). The germline V and J ends were trimmed by 4 bases and 4 bases, with 17 bases remaining between them. The CDR3 nucleotides are TGTGCCAGCAGTTCCCCCGGACAGCTCAAGTACGAGCAGTACTTC. It is translated as CASSSPGQLKYEQYF.

This clonotype was seen ten or more times. This sequence joins TRBV29-1 and TRBJ2-6; 9 positions agree with TRBD1. CDR1 and CDR2 (germline): SQVTM, ANQGSEA. V lost 6 bases and J lost 0; bases outside the gene matches: 3. The CDR3 is made up of 15 amino acids. The CDR3 reads CSVGQGVSGANVLTF. DNA of the CDR3: TGCAGCGTGGGACAGGGAGTCTCTGGGGCCAACGTCCTGACTTTC.

In its sample, this clonotype was seen a few times. The chain couples TRBV5-1 to TRBJ2-1, with D maybe TRBD1 (5 bases). The V end lost 4 bases, the J end lost 4 bases, and 15 bases lay between the germline ends. This CDR3 comprises 15 residues. Germline CDR1 reads SGHRS; CDR2 reads YFSETQ. The CDR3 nucleotides are TGCGCCAGCAGCAGCCGCAGGGTTTCGTACAATGAGCAGTTCTTC. This codes for CASSSRRVSYNEQFF.

This clonotype was counted between two and nine times. The rearrangement links TRBV10-3 to TRBJ2-1; D might be TRBD1 or TRBD2, each matching 5 bases. Germline V lookup: CDR1 ENHRY, CDR2 SYGVKD. V lost 1 base and J 10 bases, leaving 20 bases between the germline ends. This CDR3 has 16 residues. Here the CDR3 reads CAISEFVGDPPGEQFF. Written as DNA, the CDR3 is TGTGCCATCAGTGAGTTCGTGGGGGACCCACCTGGGGAGCAGTTCTTC.

V is TRBV11-2 and J is TRBJ2-7, with 7 bases lining up with TRBD1. The V gene's germline CDR1 is SGHAT and CDR2 FQNNGV. The CDR3 consists of 12 residues. The V and J ends lost 5 bases and 6 bases, in that order; junction bases with no gene match: 4. The CDR3 DNA reads as TGTGCCAGCAGCGGGGGACAGCCCGAGCAGTACTTC. Its protein is CASSGGQPEQYF.

The chain uses TRBV29-1 and TRBJ2-2; D is possibly TRBD1 (5 bases). CDR1 and CDR2 (germline): SQVTM, ANQGSEA. V lost 0 bases, J lost 6 bases, and 14 bases lay in between. The length of the CDR3 is 15 residues. The DNA for the CDR3 is TGCAGCGTTGAAGATCCGCAGGGTAACCCCGGGGAGCTGTTTTTT. It translates to CSVEDPQGNPGELFF.

V and J are TRBV5-6 and TRBJ2-7; 9 positions match TRBD1. This CDR3 is built from 15 residues. V dropped 4 bases and J dropped 7; count of bases not matched to a gene: 12. CDR1 is SGHDT and CDR2 is YYEEEE in the germline V gene. The CDR3 sequence is CASSTGTGPSVEQYF. CDR3 coding DNA: TGTGCCAGCAGCACCGGGACAGGGCCCTCGGTGGAGCAGTACTTC.

This clonotype has a count of ten or more. The chain employs TRBV5-6 and TRBJ2-5; tentative D call: TRBD2 (5 bases). From germline, CDR1 is SGHDT and CDR2 YYEEEE. The CDR3 totals 13 residues. Between the trimmed V and J ends, which lost 2 bases and 4 bases, there was a span of 9 bases. The DNA of the CDR3 is TGTGCCAGCAGCTTCCGAGGGCGAGAGACCCAGTACTTC. It is translated as CASSFRGRETQYF. Complete variable domain (other parts from reference TRBV5-6 and TRBJ2-5): DAGVTQSPTHLIKTRGQQVTLRCSPKSGHDTVSWYQQALGQGPQFIFQYYEEEERQRGNFPDRFSGHQFPNYSSELNVNALLLGDSALYLCASSFRGRETQYFGPGTRLLVL.

The chain carries TRBV18 and TRBJ2-5, with unresolved D. From germline, CDR1 is KGHSH and CDR2 LQKENI. The CDR3 runs to 13 residues. Trimming stripped 3 bases from V and 1 base from J, with 6 bases between. The CDR3: CASSPQIQETQYF. CDR3 coding DNA: TGTGCCAGCTCACCTCAGATCCAAGAGACCCAGTACTTC.

Only a few counts were recorded for this clonotype. The V and J genes are TRBV6-1 and TRBJ2-5, with a weak D call TRBD2 (6 bases). The CDR3 covers 16 residues. Germline values: CDR1 MNHNS, CDR2 SASEGT. Trimming left V 6 bases short and J 3 bases short, with 20 bases between. DNA of the CDR3: TGTGCCAGCAGGGAAAGAAAGCGGGTGATTAAAGAGACCCAGTACTTC. This codes for CASRERKRVIKETQYF.